The 20 T cell receptor beta chains below come from one sample, sequenced in a study of blood T cells in healthy people across ages (dated by TCRdb to the mid-2010s). Receptors were amplified or captured by 5' RACE. A second roughly 6 to 11 cycle PCR used a sample-barcoded 5' primer and a J-beta primer mix. TCRdb cleaned the public reads at Q25 with fastp, built clones with MiXCR and kept in-frame beta chains. Each entry is one CDR3 protein sequence, shown with its most common DNA and genes. This sample comprises 1.8 million or so distinct CDR3 sequences, about two fifths of them detected only once. The top ten clones comprise 20% to 25% of the sample. Sequenced material: blood. The receptors here all came from a human donor in good health.

At least ten counts were recorded for this clonotype. Germline is not matched at one junction end, which may reflect a read error. J is TRBJ2-3 and V is TRBV7-2; D unclear. The germline V gene has CDR1 SGHTA and CDR2 FQGNSA. This CDR3 is 15 amino acids long. The DNA for the CDR3 is TGCGCCAGCAGCTTGGGTGGGCAAAGCACAGATACGCAGTATTTT. Amino acids: CASSLGGQSTDTQYF.

This clonotype was observed many times. The chain links TRBV6-5 to TRBJ1-2, with a weak D call TRBD1 (5 bases). The CDR3 sequence is 14 residues long. Per the germline V gene, CDR1 is MNHEY and CDR2 is SVGAGI. Deletions cut 5 bases from V and 3 bases from J, with 13 bases between. The CDR3 DNA is TGTGCCAGCAGTCTCTCGGGGCTGGACTATGGCTACACCTTC. Translation: CASSLSGLDYGYTF.

This clonotype was detected a few times. CDR3 region: CASSPPRSRNTEAFF. In DNA form, the CDR3 reads TGTGCCAGCAGTCCACCTAGGTCGAGGAACACTGAAGCTTTCTTT. The chain is built from TRBV6-6 and TRBJ1-1; no reliable D call. V shed 5 bases and J shed 1 base, with 14 bases lying between them. CDR3 length: 15 residues. Germline lookup yields CDR1 MNHNY and CDR2 SVGAGI (reference sequence).

Remarks on this clonotype: At one end, the junction sequence differs from germline, possibly due to a read error. The chain couples TRBV28 to TRBJ1-2; 11 nucleotides agree with TRBD1. CDR1 MDHEN and CDR2 SYDVKM come from the germline V gene. The CDR3 totals 17 residues. CDR3 coding DNA: TGTGCCGGCAGTTTGGGACAGGGGGGACCAGCTAACTATGGCTACACCTTC. Encoded protein: CAGSLGQGGPANYGYTF.

V is TRBV28 and J is TRBJ2-4; possible D gene TRBD2, 7 bases. V lost 7 bases and J 8 bases, leaving 24 bases between the germline ends. The CDR3 consists of 16 residues. Germline assignment: CDR1 MDHEN and CDR2 SYDVKM. The CDR3 is CASTKSPSGGGDIQYF. CDR3 bases: TGTGCCAGCACCAAAAGCCCCTCGGGGGGCGGGGACATTCAGTACTTC.

The chain recombines TRBV12-5 with TRBJ1-3; D is unclear. Germline V lookup: CDR1 LGHNT, CDR2 FRNRAP. The V and J ends lost 2 bases and 0 bases respectively, with 5 bases between them. The CDR3 runs 14 residues. The CDR3: CASGLMVSGNTIYF. In DNA, the CDR3 is TGTGCTAGTGGTTTGATGGTCTCTGGAAACACCATATATTTT.

The chain employs TRBV2 and TRBJ2-3; the match to TRBD2 covers 8 bases. The CDR3 contains 14 residues. The J segment lost 1 base and the V segment lost 8 bases, leaving 5 bases of the junction unmatched. The V gene's germline CDR1 is SNHLY and CDR2 FYNNEI. The CDR3 coding sequence is TGTGCCAGCGGGTCCGGGAGGGGCACAGATACGCAGTATTTT. It is translated as CASGSGRGTDTQYF.

This chain uses TRBV7-2 with TRBJ1-1; TRBD1 might be the D (6 bases). There are 16 residues in the CDR3. Germline CDR1 reads SGHTA; CDR2 reads FQGNSA. V lost 4 bases and J lost 3, with 18 bases in between. The CDR3 loop reads CASSSRRGGVDTEAFF. CDR3 bases: TGTGCCAGCAGCTCCCGCAGGGGAGGTGTGGACACTGAAGCTTTCTTT.

V and J are TRBV7-2 and TRBJ2-3, with D possibly being TRBD2 (5 bases). V shed 5 bases and J shed 8 bases, with 11 bases lying between them. CDR1 is SGHTA and CDR2 is FQGNSA in the germline V gene. The CDR3 length is 12 residues. The chain's CDR3 is CASSPTRGTQYF. CDR3 coding DNA: TGTGCCAGCAGCCCGACCCGGGGTACGCAGTATTTT.

This clonotype was observed a few times. The V and J genes are TRBV9 and TRBJ1-4, with 9 bases matching TRBD1. The V gene end was trimmed by 0 bases and the J gene end by 0 bases; junction bases not matched to a gene: 6. Germline V gene data show CDR1 as SGDLS and CDR2 as YYNGEE. The CDR3 is 18 amino acids. The CDR3 DNA follows: TGTGCCAGCAGCGTAGAGCCGGGACAGGGAGCAACTAATGAAAAACTGTTTTTT. Residues: CASSVEPGQGATNEKLFF.

This rearrangement joins TRBV2 to TRBJ2-1; TRBD2 aligns across 11 bases. With V trimmed by 7 bases and J by 7 bases, 12 bases remained unmatched. This CDR3 spans 16 amino acids. In germline, CDR1 is SNHLY, CDR2 FYNNEI. CDR3 in amino acids: CASTTEIAGGWNEQFF. In nucleotides, the CDR3 is TGTGCCAGCACTACCGAAATAGCGGGGGGGTGGAATGAGCAGTTCTTC.

The V gene is TRBV27, the J gene TRBJ2-7, with D possibly being TRBD2 (5 bases). The J call is in doubt because the DNA end fits TRBJ2-5 better. The CDR3 consists of 15 residues. Germline V gene sequence: CDR1 MNHEY, CDR2 SMNVEV (reference sequence). In nucleotides, the CDR3 is TGTGCCAGCAGTTTAATGGGTCGCGCGGGTGAGACCCAGTACTTC. Its protein is CASSLMGRAGETQYF.

The J gene is TRBJ2-5, the V gene TRBV6-2 or TRBV6-3, with D perhaps TRBD2 (6 bases). CDR1 is MNHEY and CDR2 is SVGEGT in the germline V gene. Trimming cost V 2 bases and J 0 bases, with 16 bases left between them. This CDR3 is built from 17 residues. The CDR3 DNA sequence: TGTGCCAGCAGTTACCCTTGGGACTTGAGAGACCAAGAGACCCAGTACTTC. This sequence encodes CASSYPWDLRDQETQYF.

The rearrangement joins TRBV5-1 to TRBJ2-2; D gene ambiguous. The germline V gene encodes CDR1 SGHRS and CDR2 YFSETQ. CDR3 length equals 14 residues. V was shortened by 1 base and J by 8 bases, with 12 bases between the two germline ends. The chain's CDR3 is CASSLRSAGGELFF. As DNA, the CDR3 is TGCGCCAGCAGCTTGAGGTCGGCTGGTGGGGAGCTGTTTTTT.

The chain joins TRBV6-5 to TRBJ2-3; D not resolved. Germline V gene data show CDR1 as MNHEY and CDR2 as SVGAGI. The CDR3 consists of 13 residues. Trimming removed 5 bases at V and 8 bases at J, with 14 bases between. CDR3 in amino acids: CASSRSGFRTQYF. The CDR3 coding sequence is TGTGCCAGCAGTCGCTCCGGGTTCCGTACGCAGTATTTT.

This rearrangement joins TRBV4-1 to TRBJ2-5; the match to TRBD2 covers 8 bases. There are 16 residues in the CDR3. V lost 1 base to trimming and J lost 5 bases; unmatched junction nucleotides: 9. In germline, CDR1 is MGHRA, CDR2 YSYEKL. CDR3 in DNA: TGCGCCAGCAGCCAAGGGGTCGGGGGGGCCTTGGAGACCCAGTACTTC. This translates into CASSQGVGGALETQYF.

Only one count was recorded for this clonotype. The chain employs TRBV10-3 and TRBJ2-5, with 7 bases identical to TRBD1. The end of the DNA fits TRBJ2-7 better, so the J call may be wrong. This CDR3 contains 13 residues. The germline V gene encodes CDR1 ENHRY and CDR2 SYGVKD. CDR3 amino acids: CASAEGGRSEQYF. As DNA, the CDR3 is TGTGCCAGCGCCGAAGGGGGCCGGAGCGAGCAGTACTTC.

The V and J genes are TRBV7-2 and TRBJ2-5, with D uncertain. Germline loops: CDR1 SGHTA, CDR2 FQGNSA. V lost 4 bases and J lost 7, with 10 bases in between. The CDR3 has 12 residues. In DNA form, the CDR3 reads TGTGCCAGCAGCTCCTCGTATGGGACCCAGTACTTC. It is translated as CASSSSYGTQYF.

V is TRBV12-3 or TRBV12-4 and J is TRBJ1-4; tentative D call: TRBD1 (5 bases). The CDR3 length is 15 residues. Trimming took off 3 bases at V and 3 bases at J, with 11 bases between the two ends. The CDR3 protein is CASSFSGVPNEKLFF. The CDR3, as DNA: TGTGCCAGCAGTTTCTCGGGGGTCCCTAATGAAAAACTGTTTTTT.

The sample holds a few counts of this clonotype. The chain employs TRBV29-1 and TRBJ1-1; D ambiguous. This CDR3 has 12 amino acids. Trimming shortened V by 3 bases and J by 4 bases, and 9 bases separated the two germline ends. Germline-derived CDR1 and CDR2 are SQVTM and ANQGSEA. The CDR3 DNA is TGCAGCGTTGAGGGTTGGGTCACTGAAGCTTTCTTT. Translating it yields CSVEGWVTEAFF.